This entry concerns a single TCR beta chain. The record originates from a study of blood T cells in healthy people across ages. For the second PCR, which ran for roughly 6 to 11 cycles, a sample-barcoded 5' primer and a J-beta primer mix were used. A template-switch adaptor with 12 random nucleotides tagged each cDNA molecule. TCRdb passed the 5' RACE reads through MiXCR, listing each CDR3 protein once. The sample consists of hundreds of thousands of distinct CDR3 sequences, around 48% of them appearing once. The germline gives CDR1 SGDLS, CDR2 YYNGEE. This CDR3 is built from 17 residues. The V gene lost 2 bases and the J gene lost 2 bases, with 14 bases spanning the gap.

The chain employs TRBV9 and TRBJ2-6; D not resolved. This receptor was obtained from a woman aged 60 to 75 in good health. The sequenced material came from blood. The DNA of the CDR3 is TGTGCCAGCAGCGTGGGATGGGGAAGAACTGGGGCCAACGTCCTGACTTTC. It translates to CASSVGWGRTGANVLTF.